The entry below describes one T cell receptor beta chain. Its antigen is currently not known. No much larger clone is present one base from it, and per-base qualities are unavailable. One collaborating source in Seattle enrolled patients during active infection and followed them longitudinally through the course of disease. Collaborating institutions collected whole blood in K2EDTA tubes following their own protocols. For TCRbeta analysis, collaborators shipped samples as frozen whole blood, isolated PBMCs, or DNA extracted from either of those sample types. This entry belongs to a study of blood T cell repertoires in COVID-19 (dated by TCRdb to between 2020 and 2021). With respect to the entire study: Collaborator samples came from the United States, Italy and Spain and covered acute and convalescent phases of COVID-19. The repertoires were made available in a free public database intended to serve as a resource for research on the immune response to SARS-CoV-2. The material from the prospective study consisted of cDNA or gDNA derived from T cells, B-cell-depleted T cells, or PBMCs. The samples were drawn from two sources: the first 160 participants of the ongoing ImmuneRACE study, and 1,200 or so subjects contributed by 6 global collaborators. The sample metadata nearly always contained a de-identified subject ID, COVID-19 status, age in years and sex. Deeply sampled blood TCRbeta repertoires from subjects exposed to, actively infected with, or recovered from COVID-19 were included in the dataset. Where HLA class I and class II types were available, the types were taken from metadata supplied by the sample provider, not from assay-based typing.

TCRbeta CDR3 regions were amplified from genomic DNA using the immunoSEQ Assay, a bias-controlled multiplex PCR. The paper's data handling went like this. The number of nucleated cells in each sample was estimated by amplification of reference gene primers within the assay. To quantify the absolute abundance of each unique TCRbeta CDR3 rearrangement, sequence reads were collapsed and filtered. Productive Simpson clonality was computed per sample as the square root of Simpson's diversity index over productive rearrangements. TCRdb stores this immuneACCESS table with in-frame sequences only. Part of the clones is absent; in the studies checked, under half of the shortfall reflects unresolved V genes, and no reason is known for the rest. V and J calls and clone size come straight from that table; D and trimming were deduced from the DNA. The sample records approximately 350,000 clones, about 90% of which are singletons. Clones ranked in the top ten supply around 7.9% of the sample.

Study-level results and caveats: Clinical and demographic metadata were provided uncurated, with the amount varying by source and participant.

Taken from cysteine to phenylalanine, the CDR3 has 14 residues. The retained sequence is limited to the CDR3, 42 bases, with the frame set at the first base. From V the trimming removes 6 bases and from J it removes 4 bases, while the gene matches leave 6 bases of the junction unaccounted for. Looking up the germline V gene yields CDR1 SNHLY and CDR2 FYNNEI. This sequence uses TRBV2 and TRBJ1-2; 9 bases in the middle match TRBD1. The clonotype originates from a woman aged 70 to 79 with COVID-19, enrolled during active disease. What was sequenced was peripheral blood. The CDR3 protein is CASSPGTGTYGYTF. The DNA is TGTGCCAGCAGCCCCGGGACAGGGACCTATGGCTACACCTTC.